Presented here are 14 T cell receptor beta chains from one specimen sequenced in a study of technical replicates of blood from several donors. Here immunoSEQ multiplex PCR was the method, and the copy in TCRdb shows in-frame clones only, minus some. Found here are about 66,000 clones, 70% to 90% of them singletons; the top ten hold 4% to 5%. The sample taken for sequencing was PBMCs. These receptors came from a human donor in good health. Some clones in this sample may be carry-over from other donors' samples.

V is TRBV6-5 and J is TRBJ2-7; D not certain. V was trimmed by 7 bases and J by 5 bases, leaving 18 bases between them. This CDR3 has 14 amino acids. Looked up from germline, CDR1 is MNHEY and CDR2 is SVGAGI. The CDR3 reads CASNGSLRPDEQYF. The CDR3 DNA reads as TGTGCCAGCAACGGGTCCCTTAGGCCGGACGAGCAGTACTTC.

The genes are TRBV9 and TRBJ2-3; 11 nucleotides align to TRBD1. Trimming at V came to 3 bases and at J to 6 bases, leaving 12 bases not matched to a gene. CDR3 length equals 17 residues. The germline V gene has CDR1 SGDLS and CDR2 YYNGEE. The CDR3 sequence is CASSAPFRDRGSDTQYF. The CDR3 DNA sequence: TGTGCCAGCAGCGCCCCCTTCCGGGACAGGGGGTCGGATACGCAGTATTTT.

The V gene is TRBV19, the J gene TRBJ2-7; D is unresolved. The CDR3 extends over 13 amino acids. The ends were cut back, 0 bases at V and 3 bases at J, with 6 bases in the middle. Germline loops: CDR1 LNHDA, CDR2 SQIVND (reference sequence). CDR3 bases: TGTGCCAGTAGTATAGAGGCAGGCTACGAGCAGTACTTC. It is translated as CASSIEAGYEQYF.

The chain employs TRBV4-3 and TRBJ2-7, with 13 positions matching TRBD2. The CDR3 runs 16 residues. Germline V gene data show CDR1 as LGHNA and CDR2 as YSLEER. Trimming removed 1 base from V and 2 bases from J; junction bases left unmatched: 2. The CDR3 DNA reads as TGCGCCAGCAGCCAAGTTACTAGCGGGAGGGCCTACGAGCAGTACTTC. Translating it yields CASSQVTSGRAYEQYF.

In its sample, this clone was seen once. A read error may account for a junction end that differs from germline. The chain combines TRBV18 with TRBJ1-3; 9 bases map to TRBD1. In germline, CDR1 is KGHSH, CDR2 LQKENI. The CDR3 sequence is 15 residues long. CDR3 DNA sequence: TGTGCCAGCTCACCCGGACAGGGGCCTGGAAGCACCATATATTTT. Protein: CASSPGQGPGSTIYF.

The V gene is TRBV6-5, the J gene TRBJ2-3, with TRBD2 matching 10 bases. The CDR3 contains 15 residues. Germline assignment: CDR1 MNHEY and CDR2 SVGAGI. J was trimmed by 4 bases and V by 5 bases; bases with no gene match: 6. The CDR3 is CASSQRGGKADTQYF. The DNA for the CDR3 is TGTGCCAGCAGTCAGCGGGGGGGCAAGGCAGATACGCAGTATTTT.

The J gene is TRBJ2-2, the V gene TRBV9; perhaps TRBD2 as D (5 bases). This CDR3 comprises 13 residues. Germline CDR1 is SGDLS and CDR2 is YYNGEE. V dropped 0 bases and J dropped 6 bases, with 6 bases sitting between them. The CDR3 region is CASSVDGAGELFF. The CDR3 bases are TGTGCCAGCAGCGTAGACGGGGCCGGGGAGCTGTTTTTT.

The gene calls are TRBV15 and TRBJ1-6, with D unresolved. Germline values: CDR1 LNHNV, CDR2 YYDKDF (reference sequence). The CDR3 runs 16 residues. With 3 bases removed from V and 0 bases from J, the gap between germline ends came to 9 bases. CDR3 coding DNA: TGTGCCACCAGCAGTGCCTGGAGCTCCTATAATTCACCCCTCCACTTT. Its protein product is CATSSAWSSYNSPLHF.

This clone occurred once. This rearrangement joins TRBV5-4 to TRBJ2-1; 7 bases are a match to TRBD2. Trimming removed 0 bases from V and 6 bases from J; junction bases left unmatched: 6. This CDR3 is 15 amino acids long. Germline CDR1 SGHNT, CDR2 YYREEE (reference sequence). Here the CDR3 reads CASSLAGGRSNEQFF. The DNA of the CDR3 is TGTGCCAGCAGCTTGGCCGGCGGGAGAAGCAATGAGCAGTTCTTC.

The chain is built from TRBV4-1 and TRBJ1-5, with TRBD1 matching 7 bases. V was clipped by 2 bases and J by 5 bases; unmatched bases: 15. Germline V CDR1 and CDR2: MGHRA, YSYEKL. The CDR3 loop spans 18 amino acids. CDR3 sequence (DNA): TGCGCCAGCAGCCAACTCCCGGGACAGAGTTTCCAGTATCAGCCCCAGCATTTT. Amino acids: CASSQLPGQSFQYQPQHF.

The chain links TRBV10-3 to TRBJ2-3; 13 bases line up with TRBD2. This CDR3 contains 14 residues. The ends lost 4 bases at V and 7 bases at J; junction bases unmatched: 2. From germline, CDR1 is ENHRY and CDR2 SYGVKD. In DNA, the CDR3 is TGTGCCATCAGTGGACTAGCGGGGGGACATACGCAGTATTTT. The encoded protein is CAISGLAGGHTQYF.

The rearrangement links TRBV27 to TRBJ1-1; D possibly corresponds to TRBD1 (5 bases). The V and J ends lost 6 bases and 5 bases respectively, with 13 bases between them. Germline V gene sequence: CDR1 MNHEY, CDR2 SMNVEV (reference sequence). The CDR3 totals 13 residues. This chain's CDR3 is CASRRGVGTEAFF. The CDR3, as DNA: TGTGCCAGCAGACGGGGGGTAGGAACTGAAGCTTTCTTT.

This sequence joins TRBV18 and TRBJ2-3; D is undetermined. This CDR3 comprises 14 residues. Trimming pared 2 bases from V and 0 bases from J, leaving 6 bases between. Looked up from germline, CDR1 is KGHSH and CDR2 is LQKENI. CDR3 loop: CASSPILSTDTQYF. The CDR3 DNA sequence: TGTGCCAGCTCACCAATACTGAGCACAGATACGCAGTATTTT.

CDR3 in amino acids: CASSIGGNSGNTIYF. The CDR3 DNA is TGTGCCAGTAGTATAGGCGGGAACTCTGGAAACACCATATATTTT. The chain employs TRBV19 and TRBJ1-3; D uncertain. From germline, CDR1 is LNHDA and CDR2 SQIVND (reference sequence). The CDR3 is made up of 15 amino acids. V was trimmed by 1 base and J by 0 bases, leaving 7 bases between them.